This T cell receptor (beta chain) was captured in a study of CD8+ T cells in alopecia areata. Study-wide findings and caveats: In patients, TCRs were shared less clearly than in mice, and HLA may possibly be involved. Numerous clones, expanded in lesions, remained in scalp and blood during tofacitinib.

The treatment: oral pan-JAK inhibitor, 5-10 mg twice daily. Using a FACSAria, the CD4+ and CD8+ T cells were sorted from the PBMCs. CDR3 length: 14 amino acids. J gave up 3 bases and V 3 bases, and 1 base lay outside the gene matches. Germline CDR1 MGHRA, CDR2 YSYEKL. RNA extraction and reverse transcription yielded cDNA as sequencing template. Clones were sequenced by immunoSEQ multiplex PCR, and TCRdb holds only the in-frame ones, with some missing. The sample has about 180,000 clones, about 53% seen once; the top ten hold 10% to 13%. As concerns this clone: The antigen is unknown. Other DNA sequences in this sample translate to the same CDR3.

The V call is TRBV4-1, the J call TRBJ2-7; 11 bases are shared with TRBD1. The source material was CD8+ T cells sorted from blood, sampled at week 24, from a patient treated with tofacitinib. This TCR was recovered from a human donor with alopecia areata. CDR3: CASSQGQGDYEQYF. CDR3 sequence (DNA): TGCGCCAGCAGCCAGGGACAGGGGGACTACGAGCAGTACTTC.